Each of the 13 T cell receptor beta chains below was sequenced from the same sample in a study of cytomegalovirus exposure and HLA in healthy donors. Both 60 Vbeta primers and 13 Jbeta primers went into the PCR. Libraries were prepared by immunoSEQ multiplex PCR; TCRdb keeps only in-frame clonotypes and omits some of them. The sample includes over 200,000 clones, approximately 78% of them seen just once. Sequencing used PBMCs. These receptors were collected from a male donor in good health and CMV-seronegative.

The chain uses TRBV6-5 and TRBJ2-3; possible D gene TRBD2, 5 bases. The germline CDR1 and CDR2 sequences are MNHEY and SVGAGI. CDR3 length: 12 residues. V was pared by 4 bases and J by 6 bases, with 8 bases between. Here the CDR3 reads CASSSPGDTQYF. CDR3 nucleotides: TGTGCCAGCAGTTCCCCGGGGGATACGCAGTATTTT.

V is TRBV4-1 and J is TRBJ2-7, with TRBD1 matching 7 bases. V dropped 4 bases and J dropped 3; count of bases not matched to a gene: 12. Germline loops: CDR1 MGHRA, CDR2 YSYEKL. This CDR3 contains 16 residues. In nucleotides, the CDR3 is TGCGCCAGCAGCCGAGATATTGGACAGGCCATCTACGAGCAGTACTTC. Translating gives CASSRDIGQAIYEQYF.

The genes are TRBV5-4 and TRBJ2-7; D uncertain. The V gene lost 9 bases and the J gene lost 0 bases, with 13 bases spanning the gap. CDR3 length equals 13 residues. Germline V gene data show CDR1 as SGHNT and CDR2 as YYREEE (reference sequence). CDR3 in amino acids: CATGARSSYEQYF. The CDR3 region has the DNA TGTGCCACCGGAGCTCGGAGCTCCTACGAGCAGTACTTC.

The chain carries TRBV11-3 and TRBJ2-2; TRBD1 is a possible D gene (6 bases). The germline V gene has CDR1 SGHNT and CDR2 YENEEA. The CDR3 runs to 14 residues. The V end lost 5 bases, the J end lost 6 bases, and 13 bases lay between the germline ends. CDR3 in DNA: TGTGCCAGCAGCCCGCGACAGGAGTCCGGGGAGCTGTTTTTT. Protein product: CASSPRQESGELFF.

CDR3 in amino acids: CASSASSRGVMNTEAFF. In nucleotides, the CDR3 is TGTGCCAGCAGCGCCTCTTCAAGGGGCGTCATGAACACTGAAGCTTTCTTT. The chain joins TRBV9 to TRBJ1-1, with a weak D call TRBD1 (5 bases). CDR1 SGDLS and CDR2 YYNGEE come from the germline V gene. Between the trimmed V and J ends, which lost 3 bases and 0 bases, there was a span of 18 bases. The length of the CDR3 is 17 residues.

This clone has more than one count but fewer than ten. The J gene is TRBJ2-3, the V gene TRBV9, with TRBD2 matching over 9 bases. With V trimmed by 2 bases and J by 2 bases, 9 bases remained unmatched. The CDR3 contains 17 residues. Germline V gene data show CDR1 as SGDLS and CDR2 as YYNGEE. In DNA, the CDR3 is TGTGCCAGCAGCGTCGCCGCGTCTAGCGGGGCCACAGATACGCAGTATTTT. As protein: CASSVAASSGATDTQYF.

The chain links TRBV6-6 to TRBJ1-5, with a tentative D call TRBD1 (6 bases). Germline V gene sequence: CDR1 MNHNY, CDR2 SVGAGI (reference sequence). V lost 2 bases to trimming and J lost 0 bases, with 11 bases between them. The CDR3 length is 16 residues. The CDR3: CASSYPTGNSNQPQHF. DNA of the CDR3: TGTGCCAGCAGTTACCCGACAGGTAATAGCAATCAGCCCCAGCATTTT.

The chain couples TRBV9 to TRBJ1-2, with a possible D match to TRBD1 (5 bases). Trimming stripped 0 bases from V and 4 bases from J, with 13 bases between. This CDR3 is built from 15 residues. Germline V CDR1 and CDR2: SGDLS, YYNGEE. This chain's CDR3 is CASSVGRGKGYGYTF. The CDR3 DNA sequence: TGTGCCAGCAGCGTAGGAAGGGGAAAGGGCTATGGCTACACCTTC.

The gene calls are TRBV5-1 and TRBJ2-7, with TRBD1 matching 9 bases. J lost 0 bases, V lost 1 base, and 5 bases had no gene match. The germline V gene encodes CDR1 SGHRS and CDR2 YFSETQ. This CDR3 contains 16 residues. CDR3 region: CASSLPGQGISYEQYF. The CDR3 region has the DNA TGCGCCAGCAGCTTGCCGGGACAGGGAATCTCCTACGAGCAGTACTTC.

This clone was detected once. CDR3 residues: CASSATRRGEETQYF. CDR3 sequence (DNA): TGTGCCAGCAGTGCGACCCGCAGGGGGGAAGAGACCCAGTACTTC. The chain carries TRBV25-1 and TRBJ2-5; perhaps TRBD1 as D (7 bases). This CDR3 is built from 15 residues. Germline CDR1 reads MGHDK; CDR2 reads SYGVNS. V lost 4 bases and J lost 3, with 15 bases in between.

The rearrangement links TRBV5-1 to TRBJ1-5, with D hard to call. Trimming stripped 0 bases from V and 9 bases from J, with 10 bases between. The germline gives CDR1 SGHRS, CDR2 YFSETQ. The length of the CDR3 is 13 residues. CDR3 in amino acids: CASSLVPGSPQHF. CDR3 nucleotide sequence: TGCGCCAGCAGCTTGGTGCCAGGTTCGCCCCAGCATTTT. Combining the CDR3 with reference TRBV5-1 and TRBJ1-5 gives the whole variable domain KAGVTQTPRYLIKTRGQQVTLSCSPISGHRSVSWYQQTPGQGLQFLFEYFSETQRNKGNFPGRFSGRQFSNSRSEMNVSTLELGDSALYLCASSLVPGSPQHFGDGTRLSIL.

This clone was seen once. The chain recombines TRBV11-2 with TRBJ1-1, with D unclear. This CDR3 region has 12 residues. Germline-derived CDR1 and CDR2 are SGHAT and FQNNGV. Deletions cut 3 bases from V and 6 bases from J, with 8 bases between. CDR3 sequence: CASSFSAAEAFF. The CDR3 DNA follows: TGTGCCAGCAGCTTTAGTGCGGCTGAAGCTTTCTTT.

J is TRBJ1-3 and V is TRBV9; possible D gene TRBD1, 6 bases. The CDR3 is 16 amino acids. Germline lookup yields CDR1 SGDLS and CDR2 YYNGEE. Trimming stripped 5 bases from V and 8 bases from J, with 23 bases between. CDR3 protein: CASSIMTGGSGDTIYF. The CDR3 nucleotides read TGTGCCAGCAGTATCATGACGGGGGGCTCGGGGGACACCATATATTTT.